This T cell receptor (beta chain) was captured by sequencing in a study of shared clonotypes between healthy human individuals. Overall study: For every donor, three CD4 naive, three CD4 memory, two CD8 naive and one CD8 memory plates were used.

The CDR3 runs to 15 residues. J was trimmed by 8 bases and V by 6 bases; bases with no gene match: 7. Germline V gives CDR1 SNHLY, CDR2 FYNNEI. Adults of Caucasian background living in Nashville, Tennessee made up all donors. The protocol was immunoSEQ multiplex PCR, while the TCRdb copy is restricted to in-frame clones and leaves out a portion. The sample records about 1 million clones, 75% being singletons. Comment on this clone: Its antigen is unidentified.

Study-level points and caveats: Sampling involved blood alone; tissue repertoires likely differ.

The receptor was derived from a man between 18 and 35 years old in good health. Sample: memory CD4+ T cells sorted from blood. Described subset: CD45RA-negative fraction. The V and J genes are TRBV2 and TRBJ2-3; 14 nucleotides agree with TRBD2. For the CDR3, the DNA is TGTGCCAGCAGACGACTAGCGGGAGGGGAGGGTACGCAGTATTTT. This gives the protein CASRRLAGGEGTQYF.